The sequence of this T cell receptor (beta chain) was determined in a study of Graves' ophthalmopathy and Graves' hyperthyroidism. Study details: Peripheral blood was gathered at the point of initial diagnosis, before any treatment started. Study observations and caveats: Among expanded thyroid clonotypes above 0.001 frequency, most also occurred in blood. Researchers report that a 13-signature model separated ophthalmopathy from stable hyperthyroidism, posting under 90% sensitivity and less than 82% specificity.

With respect to this clonotype: The antigen remains unidentified. Without the conserved terminal phenylalanine or tryptophan, this CDR3 likely stems from a read error. The limits of the CDR3 on the DNA are not certain, so only TCRdb's listed CDR3 is given.

RNA served as the template for amplifying TCR beta CDR3 regions. First-round RT-PCR used HTBI primers; second-round multiplex PCR followed. TCRdb re-derived calls from the multiplex PCR reads in MiXCR, one entry per CDR3 protein. The data contain about 640,000 distinct CDR3 sequences, just over 40% of them singletons. CDR1 SGHTA and CDR2 FQGNSA come from the germline V gene. From its first to its last residue, the CDR3 has 8 amino acids. V gene TRBV7-2 combines with J gene TRBJ1-4. The specimen was peripheral blood. This TCR derives from an adult man with Graves' ophthalmopathy. CDR3: CASSGERV.